Below, one T cell receptor (beta chain) is given with its context. J was trimmed by 0 bases and V by 4 bases; bases with no gene match: 11. Germline CDR1 reads KGHDR; CDR2 reads SFDVKD. This CDR3 contains 18 residues. The sample comes from a study of blood T cell repertoires in COVID-19. About the research overall: From T cells, B-cell-depleted T cells, or PBMCs came the material, which was cDNA or gDNA.

TCRdb's copy holds only in-frame clones and misses some; the assay was immunoSEQ multiplex PCR. The table records about 180,000 clones, 70% to 90% of them present only once. Sample: peripheral blood. The source is a man aged 60 to 75 with COVID-19, enrolled during active disease. The chain is built from TRBV24-1 and TRBJ1-5, with 7 bases fitting TRBD1. CDR3 coding DNA: TGTGCCACCAGTGACCCGGCTACAGGGGACCTTAGCAATCAGCCCCAGCATTTT. It yields the protein CATSDPATGDLSNQPQHF.